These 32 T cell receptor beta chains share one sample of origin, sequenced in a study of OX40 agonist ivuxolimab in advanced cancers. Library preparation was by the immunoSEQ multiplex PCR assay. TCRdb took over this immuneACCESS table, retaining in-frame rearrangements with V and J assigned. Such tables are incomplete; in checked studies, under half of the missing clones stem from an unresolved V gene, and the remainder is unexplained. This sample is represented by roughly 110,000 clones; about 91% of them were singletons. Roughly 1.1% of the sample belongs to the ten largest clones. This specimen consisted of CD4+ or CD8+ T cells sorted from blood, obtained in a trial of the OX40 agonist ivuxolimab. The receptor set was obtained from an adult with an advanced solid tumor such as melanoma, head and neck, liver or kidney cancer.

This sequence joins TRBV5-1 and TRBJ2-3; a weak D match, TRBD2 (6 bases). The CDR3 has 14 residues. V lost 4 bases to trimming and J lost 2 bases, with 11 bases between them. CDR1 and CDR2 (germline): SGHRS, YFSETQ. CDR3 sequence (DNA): TGCGCCAGCAGCGCGGGATTCCTCACAGATACGCAGTATTTT. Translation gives CASSAGFLTDTQYF.

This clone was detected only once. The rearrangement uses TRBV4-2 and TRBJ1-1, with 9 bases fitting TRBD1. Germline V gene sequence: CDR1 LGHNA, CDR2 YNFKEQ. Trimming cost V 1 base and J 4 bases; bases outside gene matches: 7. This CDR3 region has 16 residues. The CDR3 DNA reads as TGTGCCAGCAGCCAAGCCACAGGGGGCGGGCGCACTGAAGCTTTCTTT. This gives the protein CASSQATGGGRTEAFF.

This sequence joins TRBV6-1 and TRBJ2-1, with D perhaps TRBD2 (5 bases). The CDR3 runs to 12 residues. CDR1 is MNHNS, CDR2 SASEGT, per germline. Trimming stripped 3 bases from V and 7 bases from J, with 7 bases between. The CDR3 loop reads CASSDPGNEQFF. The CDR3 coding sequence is TGTGCCAGCAGTGACCCGGGGAATGAGCAGTTCTTC.

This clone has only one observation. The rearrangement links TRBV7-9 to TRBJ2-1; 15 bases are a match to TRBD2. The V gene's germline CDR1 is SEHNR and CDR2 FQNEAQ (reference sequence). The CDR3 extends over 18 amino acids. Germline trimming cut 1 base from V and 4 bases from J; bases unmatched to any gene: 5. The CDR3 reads CASSLVGLAGGAYNEQFF. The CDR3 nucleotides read TGTGCCAGCAGCTTAGTGGGACTAGCGGGAGGAGCGTACAATGAGCAGTTCTTC.

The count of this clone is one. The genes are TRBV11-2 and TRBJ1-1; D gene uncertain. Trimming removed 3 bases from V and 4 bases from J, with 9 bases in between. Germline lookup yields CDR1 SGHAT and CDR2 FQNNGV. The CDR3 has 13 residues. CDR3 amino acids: CASSLAQPTEAFF. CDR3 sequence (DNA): TGTGCCAGCAGCTTGGCACAGCCCACTGAAGCTTTCTTT.

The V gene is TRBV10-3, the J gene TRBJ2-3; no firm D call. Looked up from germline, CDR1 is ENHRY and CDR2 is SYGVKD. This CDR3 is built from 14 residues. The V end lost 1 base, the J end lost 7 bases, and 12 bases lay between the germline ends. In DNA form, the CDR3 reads TGTGCCATCAGTGAGTTGGCGGTTAATTATACGCAGTATTTT. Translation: CAISELAVNYTQYF.

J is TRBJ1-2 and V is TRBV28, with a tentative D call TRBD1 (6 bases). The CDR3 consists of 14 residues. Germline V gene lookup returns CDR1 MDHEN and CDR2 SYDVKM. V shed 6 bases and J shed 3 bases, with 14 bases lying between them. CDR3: CASRIRQDHYGYTF. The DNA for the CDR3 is TGTGCCAGCAGGATACGACAGGACCACTATGGCTACACCTTC.

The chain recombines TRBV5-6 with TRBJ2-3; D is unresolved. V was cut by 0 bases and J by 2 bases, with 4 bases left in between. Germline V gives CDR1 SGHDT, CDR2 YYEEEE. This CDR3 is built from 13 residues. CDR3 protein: CASSLGSTDTQYF. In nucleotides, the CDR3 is TGTGCCAGCAGCTTGGGCTCCACAGATACGCAGTATTTT.

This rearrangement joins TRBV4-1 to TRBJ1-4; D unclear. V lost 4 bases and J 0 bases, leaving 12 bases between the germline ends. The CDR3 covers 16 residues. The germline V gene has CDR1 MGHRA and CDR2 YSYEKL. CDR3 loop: CASSRTPGATNEKLFF. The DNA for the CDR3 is TGCGCCAGCAGCCGAACCCCTGGAGCAACTAATGAAAAACTGTTTTTT.

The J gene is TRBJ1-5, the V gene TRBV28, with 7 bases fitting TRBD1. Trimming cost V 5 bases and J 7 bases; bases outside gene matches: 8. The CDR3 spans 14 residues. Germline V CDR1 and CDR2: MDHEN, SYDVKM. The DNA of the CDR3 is TGTGCCAGCAGTCCCAGGACCAGGGGGCAGCCCCAGCATTTT. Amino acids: CASSPRTRGQPQHF.

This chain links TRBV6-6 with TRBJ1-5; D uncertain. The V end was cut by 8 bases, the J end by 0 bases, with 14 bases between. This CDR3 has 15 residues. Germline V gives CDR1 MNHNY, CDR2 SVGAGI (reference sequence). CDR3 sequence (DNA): TGTGCCAGCCGTATAGACCTAAATAGCAATCAGCCCCAGCATTTT. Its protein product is CASRIDLNSNQPQHF.

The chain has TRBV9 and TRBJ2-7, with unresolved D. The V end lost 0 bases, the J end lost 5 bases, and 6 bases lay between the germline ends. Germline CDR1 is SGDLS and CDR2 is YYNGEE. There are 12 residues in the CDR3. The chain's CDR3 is CASSVEGNEQYF. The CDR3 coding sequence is TGTGCCAGCAGCGTAGAAGGAAACGAGCAGTACTTC.

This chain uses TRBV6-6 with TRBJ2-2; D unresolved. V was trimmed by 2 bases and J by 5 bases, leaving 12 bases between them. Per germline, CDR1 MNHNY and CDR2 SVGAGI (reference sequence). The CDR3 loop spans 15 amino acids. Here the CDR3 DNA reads TGTGCCAGCAGTTACCGTTCGTGGGGAACCGGGGAGCTGTTTTTT. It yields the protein CASSYRSWGTGELFF.

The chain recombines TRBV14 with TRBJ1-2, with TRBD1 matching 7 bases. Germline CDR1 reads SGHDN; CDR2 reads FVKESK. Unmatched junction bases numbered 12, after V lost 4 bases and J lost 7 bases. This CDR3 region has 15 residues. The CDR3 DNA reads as TGTGCCAGCAGCCTGGCCGGGACAGCCGGGGGTGGCTACACCTTC. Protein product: CASSLAGTAGGGYTF.

The chain's CDR3 is CASSLTAGYTDTQYF. In nucleotides, the CDR3 is TGTGCCAGCAGCTTAACGGCGGGATACACAGATACGCAGTATTTT. The V and J genes are TRBV7-3 and TRBJ2-3, with a possible D match to TRBD2 (6 bases). V lost 0 bases and J 2 bases, leaving 9 bases between the germline ends. CDR3 length: 15 amino acids. Germline V lookup: CDR1 SGHTA, CDR2 FQGTGA.

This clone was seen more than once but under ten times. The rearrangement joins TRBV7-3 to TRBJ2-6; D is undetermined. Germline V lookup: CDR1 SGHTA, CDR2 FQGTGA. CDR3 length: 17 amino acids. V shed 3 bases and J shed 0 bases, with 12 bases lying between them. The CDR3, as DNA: TGTGCCAGCAGCTTGAACCCTATTACCTCTGGGGCCAACGTCCTGACTTTC. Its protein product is CASSLNPITSGANVLTF.

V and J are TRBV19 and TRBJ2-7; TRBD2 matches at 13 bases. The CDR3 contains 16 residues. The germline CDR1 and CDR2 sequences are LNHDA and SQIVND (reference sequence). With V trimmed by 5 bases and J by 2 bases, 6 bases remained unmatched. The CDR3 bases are TGTGCCAGTAGTTCGCCGGGACTAGCGGGGACCTACGAGCAGTACTTC. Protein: CASSSPGLAGTYEQYF. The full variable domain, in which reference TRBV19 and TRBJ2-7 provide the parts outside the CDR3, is DGGITQSPKYLFRKEGQNVTLSCEQNLNHDAMYWYRQDPGQGLRLIYYSQIVNDFQKGDIAEGYSVSREKKESFPLTVTSAQKNPTAFYLCASSSPGLAGTYEQYFGPGTRLTVT.

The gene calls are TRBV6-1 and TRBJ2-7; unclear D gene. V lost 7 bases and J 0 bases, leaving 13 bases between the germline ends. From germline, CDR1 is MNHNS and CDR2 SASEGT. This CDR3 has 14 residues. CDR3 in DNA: TGTGCCAGCAAGTCTGACACTGACTCCTACGAGCAGTACTTC. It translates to CASKSDTDSYEQYF.

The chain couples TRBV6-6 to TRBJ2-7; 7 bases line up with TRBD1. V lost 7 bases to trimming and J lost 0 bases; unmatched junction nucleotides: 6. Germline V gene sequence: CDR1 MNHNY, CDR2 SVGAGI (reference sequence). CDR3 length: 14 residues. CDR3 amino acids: CASNRDRYSYEQYF. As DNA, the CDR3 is TGTGCCAGCAATCGGGACAGATACTCCTACGAGCAGTACTTC.

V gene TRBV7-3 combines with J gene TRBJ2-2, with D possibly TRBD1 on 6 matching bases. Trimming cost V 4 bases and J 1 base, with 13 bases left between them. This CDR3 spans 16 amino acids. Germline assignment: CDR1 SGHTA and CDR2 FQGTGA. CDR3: CASSSYLGGNTGELFF. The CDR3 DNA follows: TGTGCCAGCAGCTCATACCTAGGGGGGAACACCGGGGAGCTGTTTTTT.

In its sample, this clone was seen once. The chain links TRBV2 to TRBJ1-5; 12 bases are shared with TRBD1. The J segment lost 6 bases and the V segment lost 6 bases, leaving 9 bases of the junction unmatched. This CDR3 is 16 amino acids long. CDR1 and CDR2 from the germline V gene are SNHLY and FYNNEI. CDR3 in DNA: TGTGCCAGCAGGGAGGGGGGACAGGGGGCGGCTCAGCCCCAGCATTTT. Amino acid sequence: CASREGGQGAAQPQHF.

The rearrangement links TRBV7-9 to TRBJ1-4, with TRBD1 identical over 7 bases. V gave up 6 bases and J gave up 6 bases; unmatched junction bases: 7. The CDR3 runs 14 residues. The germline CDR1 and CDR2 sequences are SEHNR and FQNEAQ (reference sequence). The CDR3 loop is CASSQYRGDEKLFF. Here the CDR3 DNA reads TGTGCCAGCAGTCAATACAGGGGTGATGAAAAACTGTTTTTT.

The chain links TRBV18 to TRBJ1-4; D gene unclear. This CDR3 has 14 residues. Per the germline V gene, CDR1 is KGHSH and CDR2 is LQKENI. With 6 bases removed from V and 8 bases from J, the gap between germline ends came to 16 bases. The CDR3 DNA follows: TGTGCCAGCTCGCCGGGCCTTGAAGGCGAAAAACTGTTTTTT. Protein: CASSPGLEGEKLFF.

CDR3 sequence: CASSLVGTNNNEQFF. The CDR3 coding sequence is TGTGCCAGCAGCTTAGTGGGGACTAACAACAATGAGCAGTTCTTC. The gene calls are TRBV7-3 and TRBJ2-1; TRBD2 aligns across 7 bases. Germline CDR1 and CDR2: SGHTA and FQGTGA. The CDR3 has 15 residues. Germline trimming cut 2 bases from V and 5 bases from J; bases unmatched to any gene: 6. The full variable domain, with the rest looked up from reference TRBV7-3 and TRBJ2-1, is GAGVSQTPSNKVTEKGKYVELRCDPISGHTALYWYRQSLGQGPEFLIYFQGTGAADDSGLPNDRFFAVRPEGSVSTLKIQRTERGDSAVYLCASSLVGTNNNEQFFGPGTRLTVL.

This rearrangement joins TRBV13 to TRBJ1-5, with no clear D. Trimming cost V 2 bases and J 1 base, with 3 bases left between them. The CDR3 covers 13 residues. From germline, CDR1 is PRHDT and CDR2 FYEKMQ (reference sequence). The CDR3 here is CASSLYSNQPQHF. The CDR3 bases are TGTGCCAGCAGCTTATACAGCAATCAGCCCCAGCATTTT.

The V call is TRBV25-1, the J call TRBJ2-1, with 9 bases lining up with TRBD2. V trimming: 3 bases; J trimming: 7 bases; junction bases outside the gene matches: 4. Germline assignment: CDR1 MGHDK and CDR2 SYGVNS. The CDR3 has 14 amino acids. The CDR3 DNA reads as TGTGCCAGCAGTGACGATAGCGGGAGTAATGAGCAGTTCTTC. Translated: CASSDDSGSNEQFF.

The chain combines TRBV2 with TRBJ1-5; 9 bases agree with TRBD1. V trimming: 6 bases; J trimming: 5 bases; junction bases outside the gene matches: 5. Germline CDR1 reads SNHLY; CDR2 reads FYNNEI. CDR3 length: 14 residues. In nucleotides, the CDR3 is TGTGCCAGCAGGCCGGACAGGGGAGATCAGCCCCAGCATTTT. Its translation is CASRPDRGDQPQHF.

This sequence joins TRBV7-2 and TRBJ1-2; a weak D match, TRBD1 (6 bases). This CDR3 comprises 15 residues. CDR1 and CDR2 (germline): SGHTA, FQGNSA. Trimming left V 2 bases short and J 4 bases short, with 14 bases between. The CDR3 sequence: CASSLYAGDPYGYTF. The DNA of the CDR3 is TGTGCCAGCAGCTTATACGCAGGGGACCCCTATGGCTACACCTTC.

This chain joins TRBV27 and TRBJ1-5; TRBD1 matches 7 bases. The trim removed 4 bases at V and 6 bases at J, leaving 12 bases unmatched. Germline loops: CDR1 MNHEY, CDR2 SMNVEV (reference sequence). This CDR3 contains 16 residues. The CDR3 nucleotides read TGTGCCAGCAGTTCCCATAACAGGGGAGGGGCTCAGCCCCAGCATTTT. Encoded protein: CASSSHNRGGAQPQHF.

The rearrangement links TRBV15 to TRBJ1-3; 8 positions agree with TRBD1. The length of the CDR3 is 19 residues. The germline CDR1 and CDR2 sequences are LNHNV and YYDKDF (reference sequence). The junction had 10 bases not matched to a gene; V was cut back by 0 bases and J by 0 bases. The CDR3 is CATSRDRATGDRSGNTIYF. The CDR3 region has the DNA TGTGCCACCAGCAGAGATCGGGCGACAGGGGACCGCTCTGGAAACACCATATATTTT.

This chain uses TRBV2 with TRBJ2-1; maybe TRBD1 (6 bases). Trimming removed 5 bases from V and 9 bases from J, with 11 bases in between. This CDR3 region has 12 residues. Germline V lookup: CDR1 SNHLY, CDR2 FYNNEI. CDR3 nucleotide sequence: TGTGCCAGCAGTTTACAGGGCACTGAGCAGTTCTTC. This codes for CASSLQGTEQFF.

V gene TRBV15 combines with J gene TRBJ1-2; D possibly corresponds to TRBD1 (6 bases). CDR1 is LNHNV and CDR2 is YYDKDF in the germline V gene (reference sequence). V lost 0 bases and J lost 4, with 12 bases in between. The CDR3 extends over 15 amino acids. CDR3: CATSREGGRAYGYTF. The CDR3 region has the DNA TGTGCCACCAGCAGAGAAGGGGGGCGCGCCTATGGCTACACCTTC. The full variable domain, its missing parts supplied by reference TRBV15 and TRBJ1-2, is DAMVIQNPRYQVTQFGKPVTLSCSQTLNHNVMYWYQQKSSQAPKLLFHYYDKDFNNEADTPDNFQSRRPNTSFCFLDIRSPGLGDTAMYLCATSREGGRAYGYTFGSGTRLTVV.